The 25 T cell receptor beta chains given below trace back to one sample, sequenced in a study of response to subunit inactivated influenza vaccine (dated by TCRdb to the late 2010s). The library was produced with RT-PCR. The listed sequencing device is Illumina HiSeq 2500. Clones were called with MiXCR by TCRdb after fastp trimmed the public reads at Q25, and only in-frame beta chains were retained. CDR3 protein duplicates are merged, each entry listing the most common genes and DNA. The sample contains under 950,000 distinct CDR3 sequences, 20% to 25% of them found a single time. Jointly, the top ten make up 9.5% to 13% of the sample. Source: PBMCs from blood, taken 4 to 6 days after vaccination. Source of these receptors: a man over 45 who received an inactivated influenza vaccine. Donor details come from another sample of the same person, matched by shared clones.

This sequence joins TRBV7-9 and TRBJ2-1, with D possibly TRBD2 on 5 matching bases. Trimming left V 3 bases short and J 10 bases short, with 10 bases between. Per germline, CDR1 SEHNR and CDR2 FQNEAQ (reference sequence). This CDR3 region has 12 residues. The CDR3 is CASSFHGGEQFF. CDR3 in DNA: TGTGCCAGCAGCTTTCACGGCGGGGAGCAGTTCTTC.

In this sample, this clonotype turned up a few times. V and J are TRBV5-5 and TRBJ2-2; a possible D gene is TRBD2 (5 bases). This CDR3 has 15 amino acids. Germline values: CDR1 SGHKS, CDR2 YYEKEE (reference sequence). Trimming left V 2 bases short and J 3 bases short, with 11 bases between. CDR3 in amino acids: CASSFRGSYTGELFF. CDR3 DNA: TGTGCCAGCAGCTTCAGAGGGAGTTACACCGGGGAGCTGTTTTTT.

The chain uses TRBV5-5 and TRBJ2-7; possibly TRBD1 for D (5 bases). Germline lookup yields CDR1 SGHKS and CDR2 YYEKEE (reference sequence). This CDR3 has 12 residues. V lost 2 bases to trimming and J lost 5 bases, with 8 bases between them. CDR3 loop: CASSLIGDEQYF. The CDR3 DNA follows: TGTGCCAGCAGCTTAATAGGGGACGAGCAGTACTTC.

This sequence joins TRBV28 and TRBJ2-7; D perhaps matches TRBD2 (5 bases). This CDR3 has 13 amino acids. CDR1 is MDHEN, CDR2 SYDVKM, per germline. V gave up 3 bases and J gave up 6 bases, with 12 bases separating them. As DNA, the CDR3 is TGTGCCAGCAGTTTTCCCGGGATCCTCGAGCAGTACTTC. Residues: CASSFPGILEQYF.

This clonotype was observed a handful of times. The chain employs TRBV3-1 and TRBJ2-7; 14 nucleotides match TRBD2. This CDR3 has 16 residues. Trimming cost V 4 bases and J 5 bases; bases outside gene matches: 7. CDR1 LGHDT and CDR2 YNNKEL come from the germline V gene (reference sequence). CDR3: CASSPALGLAGDEQYF. In nucleotides, the CDR3 is TGTGCCAGCAGCCCAGCTCTGGGACTAGCGGGAGACGAGCAGTACTTC.

This clonotype was picked up a small number of times. This chain links TRBV12-3 or TRBV12-4 with TRBJ2-7; either TRBD1 or TRBD2 may fit D (5 bases each). V was cut by 4 bases and J by 2 bases, with 15 bases left in between. CDR3 size: 15 residues. In DNA form, the CDR3 reads TGTGCCAGCAGTTCCCATCGGGGCTCGCCCTACGAGCAGTACTTC. Its translation: CASSSHRGSPYEQYF.

With regard to this clonotype: Mismatch with germline at one junction end may stem from a read error. V and J are TRBV28 and TRBJ2-7; either TRBD1 or TRBD2 may supply D (6 bases each). Germline loops: CDR1 MDHEN, CDR2 SYDVKM. The CDR3 is 17 amino acids. The CDR3 region is CTSSLSGGLAGTYEQYF. The DNA for the CDR3 is TGTACCAGCAGTTTGAGTGGGGGGCTAGCCGGGACCTACGAGCAGTACTTC.

CDR3: CASRKTSGDIYEQYF. The CDR3 DNA reads TGTGCCAGCAGAAAGACTAGCGGGGACATCTACGAGCAGTACTTC. The chain recombines TRBV6-1 with TRBJ2-7, with 11 bases matching TRBD2. The CDR3 contains 15 residues. V was clipped by 6 bases and J by 3 bases; unmatched bases: 7. Germline V gene lookup returns CDR1 MNHNS and CDR2 SASEGT.

In this sample, this clonotype turned up once. The chain uses TRBV28 and TRBJ2-1; 11 bases align to TRBD2. Unmatched junction bases numbered 7, after V lost 7 bases and J lost 5 bases. CDR3 length equals 15 residues. Germline V gene lookup returns CDR1 MDHEN and CDR2 SYDVKM. The CDR3 coding sequence is TGTGCCAGCACCCCGGGACTAGCGGCTAACAATGAGCAGTTCTTC. Protein sequence: CASTPGLAANNEQFF.

The chain couples TRBV20-1 to TRBJ1-6; the D is unclear. Germline V gene sequence: CDR1 DFQATT, CDR2 SNEGSKA (reference sequence). Trimming left V 0 bases short and J 2 bases short, with 11 bases between. CDR3 length: 16 residues. CDR3 sequence: CSARDLRNPYNSPLHF. CDR3 coding DNA: TGCAGTGCTAGAGATTTGAGGAACCCCTATAATTCACCCCTCCACTTT.

This chain joins TRBV24-1 and TRBJ1-2; 7 bases line up with TRBD1. With 4 bases clipped from V and 5 bases from J, the junction kept 6 bases outside the gene matches. The CDR3 spans 14 residues. Germline CDR1 reads KGHDR; CDR2 reads SFDVKD. CDR3 loop: CATSDPRGVYGYTF. The DNA for the CDR3 is TGTGCCACCAGTGACCCCAGGGGGGTATATGGCTACACCTTC.

A few counts support this clonotype. V is TRBV20-1 and J is TRBJ2-5, with TRBD2 matching over 10 bases. Trimming took 3 bases from V and 2 from J; bases not matched to a gene: 3. The CDR3 runs 14 residues. Germline V gene sequence: CDR1 DFQATT, CDR2 SNEGSKA (reference sequence). The CDR3 nucleotides read TGCAGTGCTAGCGAACTAGCGGGACAAGAGACCCAGTACTTC. This codes for CSASELAGQETQYF.

This clonotype was detected many times. V and J are TRBV20-1 and TRBJ2-1; no clear D. Germline-derived CDR1 and CDR2 are DFQATT and SNEGSKA (reference sequence). V was clipped by 6 bases and J by 7 bases, with 19 bases between them. The CDR3 is 14 amino acids. The chain's CDR3 is CSAQTHSPDNEQFF. The CDR3 DNA sequence: TGCAGTGCCCAGACACACTCCCCCGATAATGAGCAGTTCTTC.

Only a few counts were recorded for this clonotype. The chain employs TRBV4-3 and TRBJ1-2; D is uncertain. The CDR3 contains 15 residues. From germline, CDR1 is LGHNA and CDR2 YSLEER. The V end lost 2 bases, the J end lost 3 bases, and 13 bases lay between the germline ends. DNA of the CDR3: TGCGCCAGCAGCCAATTTGAGTCGGGGTACTATGGCTACACCTTC. Translated, it gives CASSQFESGYYGYTF.

The chain employs TRBV20-1 and TRBJ2-3, with D perhaps matching TRBD1 or TRBD2 (5 bases each). V was cut by 8 bases and J by 7 bases, with 16 bases left in between. The germline gives CDR1 DFQATT, CDR2 SNEGSKA (reference sequence). The CDR3 extends over 12 amino acids. CDR3 in amino acids: CSTGRDPNTQYF. DNA of the CDR3: TGCAGTACGGGACGGGATCCCAATACGCAGTATTTT.

The sample holds a few counts of this clonotype. This rearrangement joins TRBV25-1 to TRBJ1-1; D may be TRBD1 (6 bases). Germline CDR1 and CDR2: MGHDK and SYGVNS. The CDR3 spans 13 residues. V was cut by 4 bases and J by 5 bases, with 11 bases left in between. In DNA, the CDR3 is TGTGCCAGCAGTGGGGGGGCGCGAACTGAAGCTTTCTTT. It codes for CASSGGARTEAFF.

This clonotype appeared a few times. J is TRBJ2-5 and V is TRBV5-1, with 11 bases fitting TRBD1. CDR1 and CDR2 from the germline V gene are SGHRS and YFSETQ. CDR3 length: 20 amino acids. V lost 0 bases and J lost 5; bases outside the gene matches: 18. CDR3 residues: CASSLGLRTGGTVERETQYF. The CDR3 DNA is TGCGCCAGCAGCTTGGGACTGAGGACAGGGGGCACTGTGGAAAGGGAGACCCAGTACTTC.

On this clonotype: The junction does not match germline at one end; this may be a read error. V and J are TRBV29-1 and TRBJ2-5; D remains unclear. The CDR3 length is 11 residues. Per the germline V gene, CDR1 is SQVTM and CDR2 is ANQGSEA. The CDR3 sequence: CGVDGSSGQYF. The CDR3 coding sequence is TGCGGCGTTGACGGCAGCTCCGGCCAGTACTTC.

V gene TRBV7-3 combines with J gene TRBJ2-1; D ambiguous. Germline V gene sequence: CDR1 SGHTA, CDR2 FQGTGA. The CDR3 is 13 amino acids. The ends were cut back, 5 bases at V and 9 bases at J, with 14 bases in the middle. In nucleotides, the CDR3 is TGTGCCAGCAGCCCGACTCCAGCGTCTGAGCAGTTCTTC. This encodes CASSPTPASEQFF.

The chain is built from TRBV20-1 and TRBJ2-5; maybe TRBD2 (6 bases). V shed 0 bases and J shed 1 base, with 9 bases lying between them. Germline V lookup: CDR1 DFQATT, CDR2 SNEGSKA (reference sequence). This CDR3 is 14 amino acids long. As DNA, the CDR3 is TGCAGTGCTAGAGATCTAGCGATCCAAGAGACCCAGTACTTC. Encoded protein: CSARDLAIQETQYF.

The chain recombines TRBV25-1 with TRBJ1-1; D not resolved. Trimming took off 4 bases at V and 4 bases at J, with 7 bases between the two ends. The germline V gene encodes CDR1 MGHDK and CDR2 SYGVNS. The length of the CDR3 is 12 residues. As DNA, the CDR3 is TGTGCCAGCAGTGTCGGGAGCACTGAAGCTTTCTTT. It encodes CASSVGSTEAFF.

This clonotype was detected a few times. The rearrangement joins TRBV12-5 to TRBJ2-7, with 9 bases identical to TRBD1. The ends lost 6 bases at V and 6 bases at J; junction bases unmatched: 9. Germline V gene data show CDR1 as LGHNT and CDR2 as FRNRAP. This CDR3 comprises 14 residues. Written as DNA, the CDR3 is TGTGCTAGTGGCTCGGGGACAGGGATTTCCGAGCAGTACTTC. As protein: CASGSGTGISEQYF. Full variable domain (missing parts from reference TRBV12-5 and TRBJ2-7): DARVTQTPRHKVTEMGQEVTMRCQPILGHNTVFWYRQTMMQGLELLAYFRNRAPLDDSGMPKDRFSAEMPDATLATLKIQPSEPRDSAVYFCASGSGTGISEQYFGPGTRLTVT.

The rearrangement links TRBV20-1 to TRBJ1-5, with 7 nucleotides matching TRBD1. With V trimmed by 4 bases and J by 6 bases, 6 bases remained unmatched. The length of the CDR3 is 13 residues. CDR1 is DFQATT, CDR2 SNEGSKA, per germline (reference sequence). CDR3 in amino acids: CSANTGVSQPQHF. The DNA of the CDR3 is TGCAGTGCTAATACAGGGGTTAGTCAGCCCCAGCATTTT.

A few counts support this clonotype. The rearrangement links TRBV5-5 to TRBJ2-2; D tentatively reads TRBD1 or TRBD2 (5 bases each). Trimming stripped 0 bases from V and 4 bases from J, with 10 bases between. The CDR3 runs to 15 residues. Germline CDR1 SGHKS, CDR2 YYEKEE (reference sequence). In DNA form, the CDR3 reads TGTGCCAGCAGCTTGGATGCAGGGACCACCGGGGAGCTGTTTTTT. Amino acids: CASSLDAGTTGELFF.

Regarding this clonotype: With a much larger clone just one base away, this may be a read error. The chain links TRBV12-3 or TRBV12-4 to TRBJ2-1, with D unresolved. This CDR3 region has 14 residues. CDR3 sequence (DNA): TGTGCCAGCAGCCAACCCTGGCCCAACAATGAGCAGTTATTC. Translated, it gives CASSQPWPNNEQLF.